This T cell receptor beta chain was recovered during a study of CD8+ T cells in alopecia areata. On the study more broadly: Patients received oral tofacitinib, 5 to 10 mg twice daily, for moderate-to-severe alopecia areata. Findings and limits, study-wide: Affected scalp, especially in alopecia totalis/universalis, had a higher clonality than normal scalp did. Sequenced scalp T cells also include alphabeta T cells resident in normal skin.

V was pared by 9 bases and J by 4 bases, with 12 bases between. The CDR3 has 12 amino acids. Germline CDR1 reads WSHSY; CDR2 reads SAAADI. The researchers isolated CD4+ and CD8+ T cells from PBMCs by sorting. As the sequencing template, cDNA was produced by extracting RNA and reverse transcribing it. Sequenced by immunoSEQ multiplex PCR; TCRdb stores in-frame clones only, minus some. Among 150,000 to 200,000 clones listed, less than 75% were seen once. Worth noting for this clone: Its antigen is not known.

The sample was CD8+ T cells sorted from blood, taken at week 0. This clonotype originated in a human donor with alopecia areata. This sequence joins TRBV10-2 and TRBJ2-5; D gene uncertain. The CDR3 protein is CASEGLGETQYF. In DNA form, the CDR3 reads TGCGCCAGTGAAGGGTTGGGAGAGACCCAGTACTTC.